This entry is about one T cell receptor beta chain. By sample share, this clonotype is medium-sized (0.01 to 0.1%). It lacks a known antigen. No much larger clone is present one base from it, and per-base qualities are unavailable. This sample is part of a study of tumor-infiltrating lymphocytes in oesophageal squamous cell carcinoma (dated by TCRdb to the mid-2010s). Library generation was performed with PCR. Sequenced on an Illumina HiSeq 2000. TCRdb took the public reads, trimmed them with fastp at Q25, ran MiXCR for clone calling and kept in-frame beta chains. Records with the same CDR3 protein are collapsed into one entry carrying the most frequent genes and DNA. For this sample there are about 6,700 distinct CDR3 sequences; approximately 14% appear just once. Clones ranked in the top ten supply 23% of the sample. CDR1 SGHTA and CDR2 FQGTGA are derived from the germline V gene. V is trimmed back by 0 bases and J by 11 bases, and the junction contains 20 bases that no gene match accounts for. Including cysteine and phenylalanine, the CDR3 has 19 amino acids. The CDR3 DNA has 57 bases and is translated from base 1.

The sequence derives from a male donor with esophageal squamous cell carcinoma. The receptor chain draws on TRBV7-3 and TRBJ2-1; 9 bases in the middle match TRBD2. Sequenced sample: normal esophageal tissue next to the tumor. The nucleotide sequence is TGTGCCAGCAGCTTAACGCCAGGGCCGAGCGGGGGGACTTGGGGTAAGCAGTTCTTC. Its product reads: CASSLTPGPSGGTWGKQFF.